The 6 T cell receptor beta chains below were found in one sample sequenced in a study of technical replicates of blood from several donors. The protocol was immunoSEQ multiplex PCR, while the TCRdb copy is restricted to in-frame clones and leaves out a portion. Altogether more than 65,000 clones are present, about nine tenths being singletons, with the ten largest covering around 0.41%. The specimen sequenced was T cells isolated from PBMCs. The receptors here all came from a human donor in good health.

This rearrangement joins TRBV2 to TRBJ2-5; 8 bases match TRBD2. J lost 5 bases, V lost 10 bases, and 12 bases had no gene match. Germline V CDR1 and CDR2: SNHLY, FYNNEI. CDR3 length equals 14 residues. The CDR3 region is CATETSVNPETQYF. The DNA for the CDR3 is TGTGCCACCGAGACTAGCGTAAATCCCGAGACCCAGTACTTC. Variable domain in full (rest from reference TRBV2 and TRBJ2-5): EPEVTQTPSHQVTQMGQEVILRCVPISNHLYFYWYRQILGQKVEFLVSFYNNEISEKSEIFDDQFSVERPDGSNFTLKIRSTKLEDSAMYFCATETSVNPETQYFGPGTRLLVL.

CDR3 residues: CASSFYREEAFF. CDR3 coding DNA: TGTGCCAGCAGCTTTTATCGTGAGGAAGCTTTCTTT. The rearrangement links TRBV7-9 to TRBJ1-1; D remains unclear. Germline CDR1 reads SEHNR; CDR2 reads FQNEAQ (reference sequence). The V and J ends lost 3 bases and 8 bases respectively, with 10 bases between them. The CDR3 loop spans 12 amino acids.

The rearrangement uses TRBV14 and TRBJ1-2, with D possibly being TRBD1 (5 bases). Germline V gene data show CDR1 as SGHDN and CDR2 as FVKESK. The CDR3 extends over 13 amino acids. V was cut by 1 base and J by 6 bases, with 9 bases left in between. CDR3 sequence (DNA): TGTGCCAGCAGCCAAGTGGCAGGGAATGGCTACACCTTC. Protein: CASSQVAGNGYTF. The whole variable domain, filled in from reference TRBV14 and TRBJ1-2, reads EAGVTQFPSHSVIEKGQTVTLRCDPISGHDNLYWYRRVMGKEIKFLLHFVKESKQDESGMPNNRFLAERTGGTYSTLKVQPAELEDSGVYFCASSQVAGNGYTFGSGTRLTVV.

This chain links TRBV6-1 with TRBJ2-7; 10 nucleotides align to TRBD1. Trimming removed 3 bases from V and 6 bases from J; junction bases left unmatched: 8. The CDR3 totals 15 residues. Germline assignment: CDR1 MNHNS and CDR2 SASEGT. CDR3 coding DNA: TGTGCCAGCAGTGAGTTGGGACAGGGGCTGGTCGAGCAGTACTTC. Translation: CASSELGQGLVEQYF.

This chain joins TRBV2 and TRBJ1-2; TRBD1 might be the D (6 bases). CDR1 and CDR2 from the germline V gene are SNHLY and FYNNEI. The CDR3 length is 10 residues. V shed 10 bases and J shed 6 bases, with 9 bases lying between them. Here the CDR3 reads CATRTDGYTF. The CDR3 DNA sequence: TGTGCCACTCGGACAGATGGCTACACCTTC. Complete variable domain (other parts from reference TRBV2 and TRBJ1-2): EPEVTQTPSHQVTQMGQEVILRCVPISNHLYFYWYRQILGQKVEFLVSFYNNEISEKSEIFDDQFSVERPDGSNFTLKIRSTKLEDSAMYFCATRTDGYTFGSGTRLTVV.

This chain connects TRBV11-2 to TRBJ2-3; TRBD2 agrees at 11 bases. The V gene end was trimmed by 5 bases and the J gene end by 4 bases; junction bases not matched to a gene: 5. CDR3 length equals 15 residues. The germline CDR1 and CDR2 sequences are SGHAT and FQNNGV. The CDR3 DNA reads as TGTGCCAGCAGCCCACTAGCGGGAGTAGCAGATACGCAGTATTTT. This sequence encodes CASSPLAGVADTQYF.